This TCR beta chain derives from a study of monozygotic twins with inflammatory bowel disease. CDR3 length equals 14 residues. Germline lookup yields CDR1 DFQATT and CDR2 SNEGSKA (reference sequence). Findings and limits, study-wide: Compared with healthy twins, IBD patients shared fewer clonotypes with others, especially with disease activity.

In the case of this clonotype: The target antigen is unknown.

Whole blood without T cell sorting served as the source of isolated total RNA. No DNA is given; TCRdb re-called the 5' RACE reads and lists each CDR3 protein once. The sample features more than 85,000 distinct CDR3 sequences, with around 11% in its top ten. This clonotype originated in a human donor with ulcerative colitis or Crohn's disease, or a healthy co-twin of an affected twin (not recorded which). Sequencing was performed on blood. The V call is TRBV20-1, the J call TRBJ2-3; the D call of TRBD2 rests on TCRdb alone, since no DNA is present to check it. CDR3 protein: CSARLAPSTDTQYF.